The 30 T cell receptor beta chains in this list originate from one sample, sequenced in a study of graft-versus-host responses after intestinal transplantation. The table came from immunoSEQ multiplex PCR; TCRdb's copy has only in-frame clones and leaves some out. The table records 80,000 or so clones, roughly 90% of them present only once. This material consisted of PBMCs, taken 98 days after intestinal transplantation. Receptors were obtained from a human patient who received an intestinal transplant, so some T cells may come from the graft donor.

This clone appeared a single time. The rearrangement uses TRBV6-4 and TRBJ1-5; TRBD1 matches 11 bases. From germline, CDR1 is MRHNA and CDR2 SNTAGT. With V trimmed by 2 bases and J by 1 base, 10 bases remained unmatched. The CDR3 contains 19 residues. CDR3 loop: CASSDASRDRGGSNQPQHF. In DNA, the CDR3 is TGTGCCAGCAGTGACGCGTCCCGGGACAGGGGGGGGAGCAATCAGCCCCAGCATTTT.

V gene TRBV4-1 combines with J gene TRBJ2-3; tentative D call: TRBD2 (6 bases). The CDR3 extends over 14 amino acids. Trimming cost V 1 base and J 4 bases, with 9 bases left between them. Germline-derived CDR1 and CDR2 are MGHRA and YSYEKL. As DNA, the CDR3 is TGCGCCAGCAGCCAAGCAGTAGCGGCAGATACGCAGTATTTT. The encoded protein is CASSQAVAADTQYF.

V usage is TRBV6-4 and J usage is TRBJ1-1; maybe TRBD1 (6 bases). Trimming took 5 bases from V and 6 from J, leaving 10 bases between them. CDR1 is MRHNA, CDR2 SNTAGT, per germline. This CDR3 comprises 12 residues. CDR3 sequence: CASSLTGPEAFF. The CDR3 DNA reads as TGTGCCAGCAGTCTCACAGGGCCTGAAGCTTTCTTT.

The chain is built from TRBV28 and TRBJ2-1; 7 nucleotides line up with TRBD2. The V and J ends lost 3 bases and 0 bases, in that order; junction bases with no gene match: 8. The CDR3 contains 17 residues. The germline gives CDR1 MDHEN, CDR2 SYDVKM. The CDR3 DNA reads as TGTGCCAGCAGTTTCACCGGGGCTAGCGGCTCCTACAATGAGCAGTTCTTC. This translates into CASSFTGASGSYNEQFF.

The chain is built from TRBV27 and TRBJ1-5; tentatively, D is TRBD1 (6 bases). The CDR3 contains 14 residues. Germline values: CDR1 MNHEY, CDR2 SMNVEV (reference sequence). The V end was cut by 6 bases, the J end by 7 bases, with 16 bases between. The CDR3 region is CASRPRQGSQPQHF. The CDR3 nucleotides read TGTGCCAGCAGACCTCGGCAGGGGAGCCAGCCCCAGCATTTT.

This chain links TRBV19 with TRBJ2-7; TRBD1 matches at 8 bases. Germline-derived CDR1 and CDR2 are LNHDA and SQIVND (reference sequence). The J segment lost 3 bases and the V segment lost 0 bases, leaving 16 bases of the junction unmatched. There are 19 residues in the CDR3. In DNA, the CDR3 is TGTGCCAGTAGTATAGATTTTGGACAGGGAAGGGGGAGTGACTACGAGCAGTACTTC. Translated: CASSIDFGQGRGSDYEQYF. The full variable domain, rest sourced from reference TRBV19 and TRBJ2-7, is DGGITQSPKYLFRKEGQNVTLSCEQNLNHDAMYWYRQDPGQGLRLIYYSQIVNDFQKGDIAEGYSVSREKKESFPLTVTSAQKNPTAFYLCASSIDFGQGRGSDYEQYFGPGTRLTVT.

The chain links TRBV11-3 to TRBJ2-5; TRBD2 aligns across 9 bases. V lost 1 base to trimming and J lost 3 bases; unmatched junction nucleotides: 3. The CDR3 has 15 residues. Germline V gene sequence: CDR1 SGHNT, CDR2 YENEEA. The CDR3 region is CASSLGSGGKETQYF. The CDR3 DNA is TGTGCCAGCAGCTTAGGTAGCGGGGGTAAAGAGACCCAGTACTTC.

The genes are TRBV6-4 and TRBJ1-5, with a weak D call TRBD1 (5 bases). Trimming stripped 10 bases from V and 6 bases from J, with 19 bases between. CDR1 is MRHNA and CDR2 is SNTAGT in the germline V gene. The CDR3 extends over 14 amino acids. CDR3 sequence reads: CATNRRGVGQPQHF. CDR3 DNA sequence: TGTGCCACCAATCGGAGGGGCGTAGGTCAGCCCCAGCATTTT.

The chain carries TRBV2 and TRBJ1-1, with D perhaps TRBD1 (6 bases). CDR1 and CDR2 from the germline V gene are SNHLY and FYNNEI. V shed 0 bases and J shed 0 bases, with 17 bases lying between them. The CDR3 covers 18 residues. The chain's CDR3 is CASSEALLGGGMNTEAFF. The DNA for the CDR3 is TGTGCCAGCAGTGAAGCGCTTCTTGGTGGGGGCATGAACACTGAAGCTTTCTTT.

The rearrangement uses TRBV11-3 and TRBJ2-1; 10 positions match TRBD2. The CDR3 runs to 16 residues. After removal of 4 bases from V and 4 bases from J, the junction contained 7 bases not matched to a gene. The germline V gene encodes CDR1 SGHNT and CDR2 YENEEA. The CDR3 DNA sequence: TGTGCCAGCAGCTCAGCAGGGACTAGCGCATACAATGAGCAGTTCTTC. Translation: CASSSAGTSAYNEQFF.

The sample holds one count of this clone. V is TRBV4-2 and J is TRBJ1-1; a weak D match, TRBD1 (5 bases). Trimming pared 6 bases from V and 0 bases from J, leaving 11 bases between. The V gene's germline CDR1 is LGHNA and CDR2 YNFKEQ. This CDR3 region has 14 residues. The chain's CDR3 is CASSPEGLNTEAFF. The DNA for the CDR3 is TGTGCCAGCAGTCCCGAGGGGCTGAACACTGAAGCTTTCTTT.

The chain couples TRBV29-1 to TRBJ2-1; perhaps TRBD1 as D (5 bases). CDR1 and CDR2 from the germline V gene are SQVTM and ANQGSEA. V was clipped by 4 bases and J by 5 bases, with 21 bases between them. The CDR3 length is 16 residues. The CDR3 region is CSVAQGLGLGDNEQFF. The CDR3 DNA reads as TGCAGCGTTGCCCAGGGTCTCGGGCTGGGTGACAATGAGCAGTTCTTC.

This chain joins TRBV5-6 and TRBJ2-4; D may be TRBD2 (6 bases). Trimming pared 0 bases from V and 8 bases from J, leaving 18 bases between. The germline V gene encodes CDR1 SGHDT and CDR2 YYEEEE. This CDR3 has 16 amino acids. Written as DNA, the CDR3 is TGTGCCAGCAGCTTGGTGTCGGGAGACAACGGAGACATTCAGTACTTC. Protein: CASSLVSGDNGDIQYF.

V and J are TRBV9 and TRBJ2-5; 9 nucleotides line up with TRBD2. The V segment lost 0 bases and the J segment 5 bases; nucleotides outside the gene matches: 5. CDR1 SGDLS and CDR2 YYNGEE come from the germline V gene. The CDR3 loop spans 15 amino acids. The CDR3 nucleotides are TGTGCCAGCAGCGTAGTCGGGCGGGAGGGCGAGACCCAGTACTTC. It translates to CASSVVGREGETQYF.

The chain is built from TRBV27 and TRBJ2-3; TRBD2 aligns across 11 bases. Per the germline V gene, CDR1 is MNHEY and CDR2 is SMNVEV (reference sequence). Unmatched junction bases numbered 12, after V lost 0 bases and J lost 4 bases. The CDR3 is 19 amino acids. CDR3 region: CASSLSPLLAGDVSDTQYF. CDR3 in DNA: TGTGCCAGCAGTTTATCGCCCCTACTAGCGGGAGATGTGTCAGATACGCAGTATTTT.

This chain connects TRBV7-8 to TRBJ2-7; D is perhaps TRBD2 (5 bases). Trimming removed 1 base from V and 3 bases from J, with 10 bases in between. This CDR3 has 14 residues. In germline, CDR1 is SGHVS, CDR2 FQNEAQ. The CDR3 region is CASSLVPRGYEQYF. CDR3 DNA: TGTGCCAGCAGCTTAGTCCCTCGGGGCTACGAGCAGTACTTC.

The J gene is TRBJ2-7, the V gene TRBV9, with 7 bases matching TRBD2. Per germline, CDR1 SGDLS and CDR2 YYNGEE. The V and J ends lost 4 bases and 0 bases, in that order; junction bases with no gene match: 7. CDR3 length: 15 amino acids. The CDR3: CASSPAGGGSYEQYF. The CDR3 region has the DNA TGTGCCAGCAGCCCCGCCGGCGGGGGCTCCTACGAGCAGTACTTC.

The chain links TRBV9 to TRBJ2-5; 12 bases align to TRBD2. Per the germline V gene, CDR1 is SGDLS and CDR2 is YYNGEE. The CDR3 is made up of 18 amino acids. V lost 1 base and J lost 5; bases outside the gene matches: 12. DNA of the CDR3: TGTGCCAGCAGCGTATCGACTAGCGGGGGCCTGGAGGGGGAGACCCAGTACTTC. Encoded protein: CASSVSTSGGLEGETQYF.

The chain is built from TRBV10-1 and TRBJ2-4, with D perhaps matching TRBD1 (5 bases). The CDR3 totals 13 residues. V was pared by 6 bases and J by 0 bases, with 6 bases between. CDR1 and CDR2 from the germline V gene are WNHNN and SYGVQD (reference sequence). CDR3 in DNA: TGCGCCAGCAGGACAGTAGCCAAAAACATTCAGTACTTC. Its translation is CASRTVAKNIQYF.

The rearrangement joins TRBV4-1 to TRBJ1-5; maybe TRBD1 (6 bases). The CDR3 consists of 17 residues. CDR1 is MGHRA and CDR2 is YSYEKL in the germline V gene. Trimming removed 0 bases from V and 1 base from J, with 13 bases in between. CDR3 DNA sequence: TGCGCCAGCAGCCAAGAATTACGGACAGAGAGCAATCAGCCCCAGCATTTT. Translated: CASSQELRTESNQPQHF.

CDR3 residues: CASSQGGGQLTEQYF. The CDR3 DNA reads TGCGCCAGCAGCCAGGGAGGGGGGCAACTTACAGAGCAGTACTTC. The V and J genes are TRBV4-3 and TRBJ2-7; perhaps TRBD2 as D (7 bases). The CDR3 runs 15 residues. The germline CDR1 and CDR2 sequences are LGHNA and YSLEER. V lost 3 bases and J 7 bases, leaving 19 bases between the germline ends.

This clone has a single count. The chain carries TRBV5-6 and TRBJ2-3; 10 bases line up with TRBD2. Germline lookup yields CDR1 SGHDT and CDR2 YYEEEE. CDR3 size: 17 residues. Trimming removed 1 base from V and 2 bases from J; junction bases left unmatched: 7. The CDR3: CASSLRFSGGATDTQYF. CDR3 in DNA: TGTGCCAGCAGCTTGCGGTTCAGCGGGGGGGCCACAGATACGCAGTATTTT.

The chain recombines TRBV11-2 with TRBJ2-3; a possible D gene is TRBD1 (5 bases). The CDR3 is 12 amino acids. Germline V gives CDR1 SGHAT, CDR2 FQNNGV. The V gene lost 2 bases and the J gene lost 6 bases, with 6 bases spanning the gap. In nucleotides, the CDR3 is TGTGCCAGCAGCTTACAGGGTGATACGCAGTATTTT. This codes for CASSLQGDTQYF.

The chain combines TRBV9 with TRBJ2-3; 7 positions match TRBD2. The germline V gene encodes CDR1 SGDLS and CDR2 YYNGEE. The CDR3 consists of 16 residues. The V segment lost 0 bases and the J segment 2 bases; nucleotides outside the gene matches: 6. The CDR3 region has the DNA TGTGCCAGCAGCGTAGCGAGCGGGAACCCCACAGATACGCAGTATTTT. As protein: CASSVASGNPTDTQYF.

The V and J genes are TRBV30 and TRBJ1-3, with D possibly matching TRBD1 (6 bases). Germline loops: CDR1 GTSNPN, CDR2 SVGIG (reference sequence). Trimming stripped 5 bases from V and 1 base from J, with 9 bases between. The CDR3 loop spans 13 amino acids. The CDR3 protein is CAWAGTSGNTIYF. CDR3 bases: TGTGCCTGGGCCGGGACATCTGGAAACACCATATATTTT.

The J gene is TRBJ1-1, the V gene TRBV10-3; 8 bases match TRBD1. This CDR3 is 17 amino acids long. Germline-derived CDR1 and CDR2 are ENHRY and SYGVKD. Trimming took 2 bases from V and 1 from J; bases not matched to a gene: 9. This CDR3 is CAISEGQGKGKNTEAFF. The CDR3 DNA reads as TGTGCCATCAGTGAGGGACAGGGAAAGGGTAAGAACACTGAAGCTTTCTTT.

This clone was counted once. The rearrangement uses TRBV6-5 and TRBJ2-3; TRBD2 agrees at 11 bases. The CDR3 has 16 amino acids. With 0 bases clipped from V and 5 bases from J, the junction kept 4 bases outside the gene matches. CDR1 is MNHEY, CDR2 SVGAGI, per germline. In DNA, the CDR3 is TGTGCCAGCAGTTACTCTAGCGGGAGGGCGAAAGATACGCAGTATTTT. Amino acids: CASSYSSGRAKDTQYF.

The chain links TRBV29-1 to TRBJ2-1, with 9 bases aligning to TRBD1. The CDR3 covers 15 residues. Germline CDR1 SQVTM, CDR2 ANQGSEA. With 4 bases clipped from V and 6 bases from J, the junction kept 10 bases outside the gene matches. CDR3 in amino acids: CSVGYRDRVFNEQFF. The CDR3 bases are TGCAGCGTTGGATACCGGGACAGGGTTTTCAATGAGCAGTTCTTC.

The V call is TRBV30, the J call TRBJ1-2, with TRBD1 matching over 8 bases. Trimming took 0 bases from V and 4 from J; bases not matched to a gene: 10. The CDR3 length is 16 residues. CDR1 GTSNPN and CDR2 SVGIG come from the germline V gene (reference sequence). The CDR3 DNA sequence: TGTGCCTGGAGTGTAGATCCAGGGGGCTACTCCTATGGCTACACCTTC. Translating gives CAWSVDPGGYSYGYTF.

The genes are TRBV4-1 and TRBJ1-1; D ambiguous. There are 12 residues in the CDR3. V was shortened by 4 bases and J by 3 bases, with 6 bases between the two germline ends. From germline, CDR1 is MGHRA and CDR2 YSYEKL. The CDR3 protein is CASSRTDTEAFF. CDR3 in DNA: TGCGCCAGCAGCCGTACAGACACTGAAGCTTTCTTT.